This T cell receptor (beta chain) was sequenced in a study of radiotherapy plus CTLA-4 blockade in lung cancer. The V gene's germline CDR1 is MGHRA and CDR2 YSYEKL. This CDR3 is 17 amino acids long. V was clipped by 5 bases and J by 8 bases, with 27 bases between them. This clone showed up just a few times. Using immunoSEQ multiplex PCR, the repertoire was profiled, and TCRdb retains in-frame clones only, with some absent. Of about 60,000 clones detected, roughly three quarters appear once; the ten largest clones hold 2.9%. V and J are TRBV4-1 and TRBJ1-2; D may be TRBD1 (5 bases). The TCR was taken from a human donor with non-small cell lung cancer who had a complete response to radiotherapy plus ipilimumab. Specimen: peripheral blood, collected from a patient treated with radiotherapy plus ipilimumab. The CDR3 loop reads CASSFQVARGGARGYTF. For the CDR3, the DNA is TGCGCCAGCAGCTTCCAGGTGGCCCGTGGAGGGGCGAGGGGCTACACCTTC.